The present entry profiles one T cell receptor beta chain with its context. This CDR3 has 12 amino acids. CDR1 and CDR2 from the germline V gene are LGHNA and YNFKEQ. The ends were cut back, 8 bases at V and 5 bases at J, with 10 bases in the middle. Sequenced by immunoSEQ multiplex PCR; TCRdb stores in-frame clones only, minus some. This table holds 79,000 or so clones, around 96% found once. The sample is drawn from a study of technical replicates of blood from several donors. This clonotype originated in a human donor in good health. The sequencing input was T cells isolated from PBMCs. The V gene is TRBV4-2, the J gene TRBJ2-1; D gene unclear. CDR3 amino acids: CASHRYNNEQFF. The CDR3 nucleotides are TGTGCCAGCCACAGATACAACAATGAGCAGTTCTTC.